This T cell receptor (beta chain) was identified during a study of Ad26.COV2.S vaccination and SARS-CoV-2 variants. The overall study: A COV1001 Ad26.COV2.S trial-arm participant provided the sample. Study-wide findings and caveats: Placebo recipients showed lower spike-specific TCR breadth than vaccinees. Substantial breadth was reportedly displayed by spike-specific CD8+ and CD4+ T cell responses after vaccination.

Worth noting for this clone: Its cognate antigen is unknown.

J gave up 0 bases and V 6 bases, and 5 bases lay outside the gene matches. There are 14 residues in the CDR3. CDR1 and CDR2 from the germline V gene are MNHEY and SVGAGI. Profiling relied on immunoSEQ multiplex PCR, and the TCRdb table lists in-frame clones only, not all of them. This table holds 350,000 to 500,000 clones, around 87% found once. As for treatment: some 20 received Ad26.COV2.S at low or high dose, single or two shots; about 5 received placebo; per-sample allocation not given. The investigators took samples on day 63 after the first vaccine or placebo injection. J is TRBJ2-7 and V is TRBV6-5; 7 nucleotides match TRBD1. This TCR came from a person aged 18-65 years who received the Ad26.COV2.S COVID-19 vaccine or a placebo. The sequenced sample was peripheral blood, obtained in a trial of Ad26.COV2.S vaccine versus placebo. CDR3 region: CASSYDRASYEQYF. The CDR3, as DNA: TGTGCCAGCAGCTATGACAGGGCCTCCTACGAGCAGTACTTC.